This T cell receptor beta chain derives from a study of breast tumors, draining lymph nodes, adjacent tissues. General observations from the study: Data fit most tumor T cells coming from lymph node, expanding in tumor. Tumor TCR diversity was below lymph nodes but above nontumor tissue. That most tumor T cells come from lymph nodes remained unproven. Luminal-like breast cancer showed significantly greater tumor-nontumor repertoire similarity than basal-like breast cancer did.

TCRdb independently ran MiXCR on the multiplex PCR reads; one entry per CDR3 protein. The data show about 230,000 distinct CDR3 sequences, with 32% seen just once and approximately 1.4% held by the top ten. Germline trimming cut 4 bases from V and 10 bases from J; bases unmatched to any gene: 8. From germline, CDR1 is MNHEY and CDR2 SVGEGT. The CDR3 totals 15 residues. As to this clonotype: No antigen is known for it.

Axillary draining lymph nodes of breast cancer patients supplied the node samples. V usage is TRBV6-2 or TRBV6-3 and J usage is TRBJ2-1; TRBD2 matches 12 bases. This TCR was sampled from a female donor with breast cancer. Some clones in this sample may be carry-over from other donors' samples. Sequenced material: axillary lymph node tissue. The CDR3 region is CASSFASGRAWEQFF. Here the CDR3 DNA reads TGTGCCAGCAGTTTCGCTAGCGGGAGGGCCTGGGAGCAGTTCTTC.